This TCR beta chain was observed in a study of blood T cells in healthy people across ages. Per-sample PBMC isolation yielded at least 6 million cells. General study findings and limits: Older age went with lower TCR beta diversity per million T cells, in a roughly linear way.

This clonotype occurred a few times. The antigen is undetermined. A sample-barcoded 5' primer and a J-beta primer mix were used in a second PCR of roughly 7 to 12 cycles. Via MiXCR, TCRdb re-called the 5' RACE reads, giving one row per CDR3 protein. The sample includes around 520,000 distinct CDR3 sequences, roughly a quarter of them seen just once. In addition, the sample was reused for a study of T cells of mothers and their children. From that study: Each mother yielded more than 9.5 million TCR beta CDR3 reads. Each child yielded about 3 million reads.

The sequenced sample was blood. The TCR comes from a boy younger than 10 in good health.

The CDR3 is CASSPGPSYGYTF. In DNA form, the CDR3 reads TGTGCCAGCAGCCCGGGCCCTAGCTATGGCTACACCTTC. The chain carries TRBV14 and TRBJ1-2; D gene unclear. Trimming took 4 bases from V and 4 from J, leaving 10 bases between them. The CDR3 has 13 residues. Per the germline V gene, CDR1 is SGHDN and CDR2 is FVKESK.